This T cell receptor beta chain was identified during a study of blood T cell repertoires in COVID-19. On the study more broadly: Collection of acute and convalescent COVID-19 samples took place in the United States, Italy and Spain. Nucleic acid was either cDNA or gDNA, and it came from T cells, B-cell-depleted T cells, or PBMCs.

Repertoires were generated with immunoSEQ multiplex PCR, while TCRdb's copy carries only in-frame clones and drops some. The repertoire consists of hundreds of thousands of clones, with more than 70% occurring once and the leading ten covering 0.95% to 1.5%. Germline CDR1 reads SQVTM; CDR2 reads ANQGSEA. CDR3 length: 13 amino acids. V shed 6 bases, J shed 5 bases, and the junction held 6 bases outside the gene matches. The receptor comes from a man aged 35 to 55 with acute or convalescent COVID-19. This chain connects TRBV29-1 to TRBJ2-1; TRBD1 aligns across 8 bases. The sample taken for sequencing was peripheral blood. The CDR3, as DNA: TGCAGCGTGTGCCGGACAGGGAACAATGAGCAGTTCTTC. It codes for CSVCRTGNNEQFF.